These 18 T cell receptor beta chains were sequenced from one sample in a study of graft-versus-host responses after intestinal transplantation (dated by TCRdb to about 2021). Antigens for these TCRs are unknown. The protocol used for the library was the immunoSEQ multiplex PCR assay. In TCRdb, the immuneACCESS table is reduced to in-frame sequences with V and J assigned. These tables do not hold every clone; where another copy was compared, an unresolved V gene accounts for under half, and the others remain unexplained. Recorded for this sample are about 110,000 clones; approximately 92% of them occurred a single time. The ten largest clonotypes hold 0.2% to 0.25% of the sample. The time point label, read with the paper, signifies: cells obtained before transplantation from donor or recipient. The sequencing here drew on unstimulated CD4+ T cells sorted from spleen or lymph node cells, taken before transplant. These TCRs come from a human donor who was the organ donor for an intestinal transplant.

The gene calls are TRBV28 and TRBJ2-7, with 10 bases fitting TRBD1. Germline CDR1 MDHEN, CDR2 SYDVKM. The CDR3 length is 15 residues. Trimming at V came to 4 bases and at J to 5 bases, leaving 8 bases not matched to a gene. The CDR3 loop is CASSSSGQGKDEQYF. As DNA, the CDR3 is TGTGCCAGCAGTTCATCGGGACAGGGGAAAGACGAGCAGTACTTC. The whole variable domain, filled in from reference TRBV28 and TRBJ2-7, reads DVKVTQSSRYLVKRTGEKVFLECVQDMDHENMFWYRQDPGLGLRLIYFSYDVKMKEKGDIPEGYSVSREKKERFSLILESASTNQTSMYLCASSSSGQGKDEQYFGPGTRLTVT.

The genes are TRBV18 and TRBJ1-1; the D gene is possibly TRBD1 (5 bases). The V end lost 6 bases, the J end lost 10 bases, and 18 bases lay between the germline ends. The germline V gene has CDR1 KGHSH and CDR2 LQKENI. The length of the CDR3 is 13 residues. CDR3 DNA: TGTGCCAGCTCCCGCAATCAACAGGTACGAGCTTTCTTT. Translated, it gives CASSRNQQVRAFF. The variable domain in full, completed from reference TRBV18 and TRBJ1-1, reads NAGVMQNPRHLVRRRGQEARLRCSPMKGHSHVYWYRQLPEEGLKFMVYLQKENIIDESGMPKERFSAEFPKEGPSILRIQQVVRGDSAAYFCASSRNQQVRAFFGQGTRLTVV.

The V gene is TRBV15, the J gene TRBJ1-5, with a weak D call TRBD1 (6 bases). This CDR3 has 14 residues. The ends were cut back, 8 bases at V and 4 bases at J, with 15 bases in the middle. The V gene's germline CDR1 is LNHNV and CDR2 YYDKDF (reference sequence). The CDR3 DNA follows: TGTGCCACCGCCGGAACAGGGTTAAATCAGCCCCAGCATTTT. Encoded protein: CATAGTGLNQPQHF.

In this sample, this clone turned up a few times. This sequence joins TRBV6-5 and TRBJ1-3; tentatively, D is TRBD1 (5 bases). The CDR3 sequence is 15 residues long. Germline CDR1 and CDR2: MNHEY and SVGAGI. The V end was cut by 5 bases, the J end by 0 bases, with 11 bases between. DNA of the CDR3: TGTGCCAGCAGTGCGTTGACAGTCTCTGGAAACACCATATATTTT. It specifies CASSALTVSGNTIYF.

The rearrangement joins TRBV28 to TRBJ1-5; 7 nucleotides align to TRBD1. V was pared by 7 bases and J by 8 bases, with 11 bases of the junction left unmatched. The CDR3 totals 14 residues. Looked up from germline, CDR1 is MDHEN and CDR2 is SYDVKM. CDR3 in DNA: TGTGCCAGCACCTTATACAGGGGTGAGGAGCCCCAGCATTTT. This codes for CASTLYRGEEPQHF.

This clone occurred once. The chain couples TRBV7-9 to TRBJ2-2; D not certain. V gave up 0 bases and J gave up 4 bases, with 12 bases separating them. The CDR3 covers 16 residues. Germline loops: CDR1 SEHNR, CDR2 FQNEAQ (reference sequence). The CDR3, as DNA: TGTGCCAGCAGCTTAGCGCGGCTGACGGTCACCGGGGAGCTGTTTTTT. Translated: CASSLARLTVTGELFF.

The chain has TRBV6-1 and TRBJ2-7; D not resolved. From germline, CDR1 is MNHNS and CDR2 SASEGT. Trimming stripped 3 bases from V and 2 bases from J, with 11 bases between. This CDR3 has 14 residues. The CDR3 sequence is CASSDFGSTYEQYF. Here the CDR3 DNA reads TGTGCCAGCAGTGATTTCGGCAGTACCTACGAGCAGTACTTC.

This clone has a handful of counts. This chain joins TRBV7-2 and TRBJ2-6; no reliable D call. Trimming removed 0 bases from V and 3 bases from J, with 0 bases in between. This CDR3 has 13 amino acids. The germline gives CDR1 SGHTA, CDR2 FQGNSA. The CDR3 DNA is TGTGCCAGCAGCTTAGCTGGGGCCAACGTCCTGACTTTC. Translation: CASSLAGANVLTF.

The chain links TRBV7-2 to TRBJ2-2; TRBD2 agrees at 12 bases. Germline CDR1 SGHTA, CDR2 FQGNSA. V shed 1 base, J shed 5 bases, and the junction held 2 bases outside the gene matches. The CDR3 runs to 16 residues. The CDR3 spells CASSLGLAGVTGELFF. In DNA, the CDR3 is TGTGCCAGCAGCTTAGGACTAGCGGGAGTAACCGGGGAGCTGTTTTTT.

The rearrangement joins TRBV2 to TRBJ2-7, with TRBD2 matching over 13 bases. The junction had 2 bases not matched to a gene; V was cut back by 6 bases and J by 3 bases. Per the germline V gene, CDR1 is SNHLY and CDR2 is FYNNEI. The CDR3 is made up of 14 amino acids. CDR3 sequence (DNA): TGTGCCAGCAGCGGGACTAGCGGGATCTACGAGCAGTACTTC. This codes for CASSGTSGIYEQYF.

The rearrangement uses TRBV7-2 and TRBJ1-5, with D possibly matching TRBD1 (6 bases). Per the germline V gene, CDR1 is SGHTA and CDR2 is FQGNSA. This CDR3 is 15 amino acids long. V shed 2 bases and J shed 0 bases, with 8 bases lying between them. Here the CDR3 DNA reads TGTGCCAGCAGCTTAACAGGGAATAGCAATCAGCCCCAGCATTTT. Protein sequence: CASSLTGNSNQPQHF.

The chain recombines TRBV7-6 with TRBJ2-7; TRBD1 aligns across 8 bases. Germline V gene data show CDR1 as SGHVS and CDR2 as FNYEAQ. CDR3 length: 13 amino acids. Unmatched junction bases numbered 4, after V lost 6 bases and J lost 3 bases. The CDR3 DNA reads TGTGCCAGCAGTCGGGACAGGAACTACGAGCAGTACTTC. Amino acids: CASSRDRNYEQYF. The whole variable domain, remainder taken from reference TRBV7-6 and TRBJ2-7, is GAGVSQSPRYKVTKRGQDVALRCDPISGHVSLYWYRQALGQGPEFLTYFNYEAQQDKSGLPNDRFSAERPEGSISTLTIQRTEQRDSAMYRCASSRDRNYEQYFGPGTRLTVT.

The chain employs TRBV19 and TRBJ2-1, with D perhaps TRBD1 (6 bases). The CDR3 length is 15 residues. Looked up from germline, CDR1 is LNHDA and CDR2 is SQIVND (reference sequence). The V end was cut by 3 bases, the J end by 7 bases, with 16 bases between. CDR3 sequence: CASSISGAVGNEQFF. Written as DNA, the CDR3 is TGTGCCAGTAGTATCTCAGGGGCCGTGGGAAATGAGCAGTTCTTC.

This chain joins TRBV6-5 and TRBJ1-1, with D perhaps matching TRBD1 (6 bases). V lost 8 bases, J lost 5 bases, and 12 bases lay in between. The CDR3 consists of 12 residues. Germline CDR1 is MNHEY and CDR2 is SVGAGI. CDR3 sequence: CASQGRGTEAFF. CDR3 bases: TGTGCCAGCCAGGGAAGGGGGACTGAAGCTTTCTTT.

V usage is TRBV6-5 and J usage is TRBJ1-1; 7 bases are shared with TRBD1. This CDR3 is 15 amino acids long. The J segment lost 4 bases and the V segment lost 2 bases, leaving 7 bases of the junction unmatched. The germline gives CDR1 MNHEY, CDR2 SVGAGI. The CDR3 region has the DNA TGTGCCAGCAGTTACGGGGAGACAGGGAGCACTGAAGCTTTCTTT. Translating gives CASSYGETGSTEAFF.

This clone was recorded only once. The chain couples TRBV4-1 to TRBJ2-3, with TRBD1 as a possible D gene (6 bases). Germline CDR1 and CDR2: MGHRA and YSYEKL. The CDR3 sequence is 14 residues long. V lost 7 bases to trimming and J lost 1 base, with 12 bases between them. The CDR3 DNA reads as TGCGCCAGCAAACGACCAGGGGGCACAGATACGCAGTATTTT. It is translated as CASKRPGGTDTQYF.

CDR3 DNA: TGTGCCAGCACCCTGGACGCGGGCTACGAGCAGTACTTC. Its translation: CASTLDAGYEQYF. The chain carries TRBV7-2 and TRBJ2-7, with D perhaps matching TRBD2 (5 bases). The CDR3 loop spans 13 amino acids. Trimming took off 7 bases at V and 3 bases at J, with 13 bases between the two ends. The germline V gene encodes CDR1 SGHTA and CDR2 FQGNSA.

This clone was found once. The CDR3: CASRDSTYEQYF. In DNA form, the CDR3 reads TGCGCCAGCAGGGACAGTACCTACGAGCAGTACTTC. The rearrangement links TRBV23-1 to TRBJ2-7; possible D gene TRBD1, 6 bases. TRBV23-1 is placed among ORFs of uncertain function. The CDR3 totals 12 residues. V gave up 6 bases and J gave up 2 bases, with 8 bases separating them.